Listed here are 28 T cell receptor beta chains from one sample, sequenced in a study of CD8 T cells in ankylosing spondylitis. TCRdb processed the 5' RACE reads anew with MiXCR; each CDR3 protein has one entry. The sample has 240,000 or so distinct CDR3 sequences; roughly 10% are singletons. The specimen sequenced was blood, either unsorted or a sorted T cell fraction (not recorded which). These receptor sequences come from a male donor with ankylosing spondylitis or in good health (not recorded which).

This clonotype was detected only a few times. The V gene is TRBV3-1, the J gene TRBJ2-7; 7 positions agree with TRBD2. CDR1 and CDR2 from the germline V gene are LGHDT and YNNKEL (reference sequence). The ends lost 0 bases at V and 1 base at J; junction bases unmatched: 6. The CDR3 is 16 residues long. As DNA, the CDR3 is TGTGCCAGCAGCCAAGATCGCGGGGGTGGGTCCTACGAGCAGTACTTC. It encodes CASSQDRGGGSYEQYF.

In its sample, this clonotype was seen many times. The chain recombines TRBV29-1 with TRBJ2-1; 12 bases align to TRBD2. Trimming removed 5 bases from V and 4 bases from J; junction bases left unmatched: 6. Germline V gene lookup returns CDR1 SQVTM and CDR2 ANQGSEA. The CDR3 consists of 15 residues. The CDR3 spells CSVKKLAGGYNEQFF. DNA for the CDR3: TGCAGCGTTAAAAAACTAGCGGGAGGTTACAATGAGCAGTTCTTC.

This clonotype was observed at least ten times. V gene TRBV5-1 combines with J gene TRBJ2-7; TRBD2 is a possible D gene (5 bases). The CDR3 is made up of 12 amino acids. V was trimmed by 4 bases and J by 3 bases, leaving 8 bases between them. Germline CDR1 and CDR2: SGHRS and YFSETQ. DNA for the CDR3: TGCGCCAGCAGCAGAGGACTCTACGAGCAGTACTTC. It translates to CASSRGLYEQYF.

The V gene is TRBV5-1, the J gene TRBJ2-1; 7 positions match TRBD2. V lost 6 bases, J lost 1 base, and 4 bases stayed unmatched. CDR3 length: 14 residues. The germline V gene encodes CDR1 SGHRS and CDR2 YFSETQ. The CDR3 nucleotides read TGCGCCAGCATGCCTAGCGGTTCCTACAATGAGCAGTTCTTC. This translates into CASMPSGSYNEQFF.

V gene TRBV5-1 combines with J gene TRBJ2-1; TRBD2 agrees at 10 bases. CDR1 and CDR2 from the germline V gene are SGHRS and YFSETQ. The CDR3 is 18 residues long. J gave up 0 bases and V 3 bases, and 9 bases lay outside the gene matches. CDR3: CASSSVSGGGSSYNEQFF. Here the CDR3 DNA reads TGCGCCAGCAGCTCCGTGAGCGGGGGGGGAAGCTCCTACAATGAGCAGTTCTTC. The full variable domain, with the rest looked up from reference TRBV5-1 and TRBJ2-1, is KAGVTQTPRYLIKTRGQQVTLSCSPISGHRSVSWYQQTPGQGLQFLFEYFSETQRNKGNFPGRFSGRQFSNSRSEMNVSTLELGDSALYLCASSSVSGGGSSYNEQFFGPGTRLTVL.

There are many counts of this clonotype. The V gene is TRBV20-1, the J gene TRBJ2-1; 7 nucleotides match TRBD2. V was clipped by 5 bases and J by 0 bases; unmatched bases: 4. Germline assignment: CDR1 DFQATT and CDR2 SNEGSKA (reference sequence). The CDR3 spans 14 residues. The CDR3 sequence is CSAEIAGSYNEQFF. In DNA, the CDR3 is TGCAGTGCTGAGATAGCGGGCTCCTACAATGAGCAGTTCTTC.

This clonotype was seen many times. The DNA for the CDR3 is TGTGCCAGCCGATCAGGGGACAGGGGGTACAATGAGCAGTTCTTC. This sequence encodes CASRSGDRGYNEQFF. This chain joins TRBV6-1 and TRBJ2-1; the match to TRBD1 covers 11 bases. This CDR3 comprises 15 residues. The germline V gene has CDR1 MNHNS and CDR2 SASEGT. Unmatched junction bases numbered 7, after V lost 8 bases and J lost 4 bases.

In its sample, this clonotype was seen a few times. The chain is built from TRBV29-1 and TRBJ1-3; D is uncertain. Germline CDR1 reads SQVTM; CDR2 reads ANQGSEA. The CDR3 runs to 12 residues. V was shortened by 4 bases and J by 4 bases, with 8 bases between the two germline ends. CDR3 amino acids: CSVVELGNTIYF. For the CDR3, the DNA is TGCAGCGTTGTAGAACTCGGAAACACCATATATTTT.

This chain connects TRBV30 to TRBJ2-3, with TRBD2 identical over 7 bases. This CDR3 contains 11 residues. Germline CDR1 is GTSNPN and CDR2 is SVGIG (reference sequence). With V trimmed by 5 bases and J by 9 bases, 5 bases remained unmatched. CDR3 sequence: CAWGEGRTQYF. CDR3 nucleotides: TGTGCCTGGGGGGAGGGGAGGACGCAGTATTTT.

This clonotype was counted at least ten times. J is TRBJ2-7 and V is TRBV10-2; 14 bases are shared with TRBD2. Germline V CDR1 and CDR2: WSHSY, SAAADI. The CDR3 consists of 17 residues. The V segment lost 7 bases and the J segment 3 bases; nucleotides outside the gene matches: 11. The CDR3 DNA sequence: TGCGCCAGCACCGAGTGGGGGACTAGCGGGAGTCTCTACGAGCAGTACTTC. Protein: CASTEWGTSGSLYEQYF.

This clonotype was counted ten times or more. The chain couples TRBV24-1 to TRBJ1-5, with D tentatively TRBD1 (5 bases). Trimming pared 5 bases from V and 7 bases from J, leaving 11 bases between. This CDR3 has 13 amino acids. The V gene's germline CDR1 is KGHDR and CDR2 SFDVKD. CDR3 in amino acids: CATSGGSSQPQHF. In DNA form, the CDR3 reads TGTGCCACCAGTGGGGGCAGTTCACAGCCCCAGCATTTT.

The sample holds many counts of this clonotype. The V gene is TRBV14, the J gene TRBJ2-2, with D hard to call. The V gene lost 0 bases and the J gene lost 5 bases, with 13 bases spanning the gap. The CDR3 is made up of 16 amino acids. Germline assignment: CDR1 SGHDN and CDR2 FVKESK. Written as DNA, the CDR3 is TGTGCCAGCAGCCAAGATCCGGACCCGCGGACCGGGGAGCTGTTTTTT. Translation: CASSQDPDPRTGELFF.

This clonotype was seen many times. A read error may produce the germline difference seen at one junction end. The gene calls are TRBV12-3 or TRBV12-4 and TRBJ2-1, with D possibly matching TRBD2 (5 bases). The CDR3 has 11 residues. For the CDR3, the DNA is TGTGCCAGCAAACTAGACAATGCGCAGTTCTTC. The encoded protein is CASKLDNAQFF.

At least ten counts were recorded for this clonotype. The chain recombines TRBV7-8 with TRBJ2-5, with TRBD1 identical over 8 bases. CDR3 length equals 14 residues. The J segment lost 5 bases and the V segment lost 6 bases, leaving 8 bases of the junction unmatched. Germline V gene lookup returns CDR1 SGHVS and CDR2 FQNEAQ. CDR3 residues: CASSRDRGGETQYF. In nucleotides, the CDR3 is TGTGCCAGCAGTCGTGACAGGGGCGGGGAGACCCAGTACTTC.

The rearrangement joins TRBV6-1 to TRBJ2-2, with D unclear. Looked up from germline, CDR1 is MNHNS and CDR2 is SASEGT. CDR3 length: 13 residues. V gave up 2 bases and J gave up 7 bases, with 8 bases separating them. The CDR3 bases are TGTGCCAGCAGTGAACTGGTCCTCGGGGAGCTGTTTTTT. Translated, it gives CASSELVLGELFF.

This clonotype was counted ten times or more. This rearrangement joins TRBV6-1 to TRBJ2-7; D uncertain. V shed 7 bases and J shed 3 bases, with 7 bases lying between them. CDR1 is MNHNS and CDR2 is SASEGT in the germline V gene. CDR3 length equals 11 residues. CDR3 nucleotide sequence: TGTGCCAGCATACAGCACTACGAGCAGTACTTC. It yields the protein CASIQHYEQYF.

The chain joins TRBV19 to TRBJ1-2, with D possibly being TRBD1 (5 bases). The germline CDR1 and CDR2 sequences are LNHDA and SQIVND (reference sequence). V was pared by 3 bases and J by 6 bases, with 23 bases between. The CDR3 is 17 amino acids. In nucleotides, the CDR3 is TGTGCCAGTAGTATGGACGGCGGGGACGACTTAGGTCATGGCTACACCTTC. It codes for CASSMDGGDDLGHGYTF.

This clonotype was recorded a few times. The chain recombines TRBV7-9 with TRBJ1-4, with D unresolved. This CDR3 is 15 amino acids long. Germline-derived CDR1 and CDR2 are SEHNR and FQNEAQ (reference sequence). With 5 bases removed from V and 5 bases from J, the gap between germline ends came to 15 bases. This chain's CDR3 is CASSRRAVENEKLFF. CDR3 in DNA: TGTGCCAGCAGCCGTCGGGCCGTCGAGAATGAAAAACTGTTTTTT.

The chain uses TRBV27 and TRBJ2-6; D gene ambiguous. In germline, CDR1 is MNHEY, CDR2 SMNVEV (reference sequence). This CDR3 is 12 amino acids long. The V gene lost 8 bases and the J gene lost 5 bases, with 7 bases spanning the gap. The CDR3: CASSGRANVLTF. The CDR3 nucleotides are TGTGCCAGCTCCGGCAGGGCCAACGTCCTGACTTTC.

V is TRBV12-3 or TRBV12-4 and J is TRBJ2-1; possible D gene TRBD2, 7 bases. This CDR3 contains 17 residues. Deletions cut 6 bases from V and 6 bases from J, with 24 bases between. The CDR3 reads CASSVNRGAPGVNEQFF. In DNA form, the CDR3 reads TGTGCCAGCAGCGTCAATCGGGGGGCTCCGGGGGTCAATGAGCAGTTCTTC.

This clonotype was counted many times. This chain links TRBV6-1 with TRBJ1-1; D is unresolved. The V end was cut by 6 bases, the J end by 4 bases, with 12 bases between. There are 13 residues in the CDR3. Germline CDR1 and CDR2: MNHNS and SASEGT. The CDR3 nucleotides read TGTGCCAGCAGCGAGAAAAGGGTCACTGAAGCTTTCTTT. Translation gives CASSEKRVTEAFF.

This clonotype was seen a handful of times. The chain combines TRBV5-4 with TRBJ2-3; perhaps TRBD1 as D (5 bases). The CDR3 has 13 residues. V was trimmed by 6 bases and J by 1 base, leaving 9 bases between them. CDR1 and CDR2 (germline): SGHNT, YYREEE (reference sequence). CDR3 region: CASTRRGTDTQYF. The CDR3 nucleotides read TGTGCCAGCACCCGCAGGGGCACAGATACGCAGTATTTT.

Only a few counts were recorded for this clonotype. The V gene is TRBV14, the J gene TRBJ2-5, with 11 nucleotides matching TRBD2. V lost 5 bases to trimming and J lost 3 bases; unmatched junction nucleotides: 5. CDR3 length: 15 amino acids. Germline CDR1 reads SGHDN; CDR2 reads FVKESK. CDR3: CASSLGLAEKETQYF. As DNA, the CDR3 is TGTGCCAGCAGCTTGGGACTAGCGGAAAAAGAGACCCAGTACTTC.

In this sample, this clonotype turned up many times. V usage is TRBV5-1 and J usage is TRBJ1-1, with D uncertain. In germline, CDR1 is SGHRS, CDR2 YFSETQ. Trimming left V 0 bases short and J 4 bases short, with 7 bases between. The CDR3 runs 13 residues. This chain's CDR3 is CASSLAASTEAFF. DNA of the CDR3: TGCGCCAGCAGCTTGGCGGCAAGCACTGAAGCTTTCTTT.

This clonotype showed up just a few times. The V call is TRBV19, the J call TRBJ1-1; D is perhaps TRBD1 (5 bases). The CDR3 runs 14 residues. Looked up from germline, CDR1 is LNHDA and CDR2 is SQIVND (reference sequence). Trimming removed 5 bases at V and 1 base at J, with 11 bases between. CDR3 loop: CASSWGVSNTEAFF. CDR3 coding DNA: TGTGCCAGTAGTTGGGGGGTGTCGAACACTGAAGCTTTCTTT.

This clonotype has a handful of counts. This CDR3 reads CASSYSMAAGETQYF. CDR3 coding DNA: TGTGCCAGCAGTTACTCGATGGCAGCGGGGGAGACCCAGTACTTC. The V call is TRBV6-5, the J call TRBJ2-5, with 7 bases that match TRBD2. The germline gives CDR1 MNHEY, CDR2 SVGAGI. V was pared by 0 bases and J by 5 bases, with 6 bases of the junction left unmatched. The CDR3 covers 15 residues.

The gene calls are TRBV5-1 and TRBJ1-4; 7 nucleotides agree with TRBD1. Germline V gives CDR1 SGHRS, CDR2 YFSETQ. The CDR3 is 14 residues long. V lost 4 bases to trimming and J lost 7 bases; unmatched junction nucleotides: 7. CDR3 loop: CASSLTGLTEKLFF. In DNA, the CDR3 is TGCGCCAGCAGCCTGACAGGGCTCACTGAAAAACTGTTTTTT. The full variable domain, completed using reference TRBV5-1 and TRBJ1-4, is KAGVTQTPRYLIKTRGQQVTLSCSPISGHRSVSWYQQTPGQGLQFLFEYFSETQRNKGNFPGRFSGRQFSNSRSEMNVSTLELGDSALYLCASSLTGLTEKLFFGSGTQLSVL.

The chain couples TRBV5-1 to TRBJ2-1; unclear D gene. With 2 bases removed from V and 2 bases from J, the gap between germline ends came to 11 bases. CDR1 is SGHRS and CDR2 is YFSETQ in the germline V gene. This CDR3 comprises 15 residues. This chain's CDR3 is CASSFNGGPYNEQFF. The CDR3 bases are TGCGCCAGCAGCTTTAATGGCGGCCCCTACAATGAGCAGTTCTTC.